Listed below are T cell receptor beta chains from one sample, sequenced in a study of T cells in Graves' hyperthyroidism and ophthalmopathy. Using its own MiXCR run on the multiplex PCR reads, TCRdb lists one record per CDR3 protein. This sample carries hundreds of thousands of distinct CDR3 sequences, 13% to 15% of them seen once, and the ten largest clones take about 10%. Sequencing was performed on blood. The receptors were gathered from a woman between 18 and 29 years old with Graves' hyperthyroidism. Both conserved end residues are part of each CDR3. The order of the fields is CDR3 DNA, CDR3 protein, V gene, D gene, clone size, J gene. D genes are given only for firm matches. Clone size, where shown, is once, few, many, or a class for clones that have expanded.

CDR3 DNA: TGTGCCAGCCAGGCCCGTAACTACGAGCAGTACTTC; CDR3 protein: CASQARNYEQYF; V gene: TRBV6-1; D gene: .; clone size: many; J gene: TRBJ2-7
CDR3 DNA: TGTGCCAGCAGCTTCTGGTGGACTAGCGGGAGTGCAGAGACCCAGTACTTC; CDR3 protein: CASSFWWTSGSAETQYF; V gene: TRBV7-2; D gene: TRBD2; clone size: .; J gene: TRBJ2-5
CDR3 DNA: TGTGCCTGGAGGGATGCGCCCGTGTCCGTTGAGACCCAGTACTTC; CDR3 protein: CAWRDAPVSVETQYF; V gene: TRBV30; D gene: .; clone size: many; J gene: TRBJ2-5
CDR3 DNA: TGCGCCAGCAGCCAGCAGGGGTTTAATGAGCAGTTCTTC; CDR3 protein: CASSQQGFNEQFF; V gene: TRBV7-3; D gene: .; clone size: .; J gene: TRBJ2-1
CDR3 DNA: TGCAGTGCTATCTCTTTCCGGGACACTTCCTACGAGCAGTACTTC; CDR3 protein: CSAISFRDTSYEQYF; V gene: TRBV20-1; D gene: .; clone size: few; J gene: TRBJ2-7
CDR3 DNA: TGTGCCAGCAGTTACGAGGGTAGCTCCTACAATGAGCAGTTCTTC; CDR3 protein: CASSYEGSSYNEQFF; V gene: TRBV6-5; D gene: .; clone size: few; J gene: TRBJ2-1
CDR3 DNA: TGTGCCAGCAGCTTAGAGAGGGGGCCACAGGGGGCTTTCATCCCATTAACCTACGAGCAGTACTTC; CDR3 protein: CASSLERGPQGAFIPLTYEQYF; V gene: TRBV7-2; D gene: TRBD1; clone size: many; J gene: TRBJ2-7
CDR3 DNA: TGCAGTGCTCATGGGGGCCAAGAGACCCAGTACTTC; CDR3 protein: CSAHGGQETQYF; V gene: TRBV20-1; D gene: .; clone size: many; J gene: TRBJ2-5
CDR3 DNA: TGTGCCAGCAGTTTGTCAGGGACAGGGAACTACGAGCAGTACTTC; CDR3 protein: CASSLSGTGNYEQYF; V gene: TRBV28; D gene: TRBD1; clone size: many; J gene: TRBJ2-7
CDR3 DNA: TGTGCCAGCAGCTTTGCCAGGGGTGGCTATGGCTACACCTTC; CDR3 protein: CASSFARGGYGYTF; V gene: TRBV5-4; D gene: .; clone size: .; J gene: TRBJ1-2
CDR3 DNA: TGTGCCAGCAGCCCTAAGGGACTAGCCTCCACAGATACGCAGTATTTT; CDR3 protein: CASSPKGLASTDTQYF; V gene: TRBV7-9; D gene: TRBD2; clone size: few; J gene: TRBJ2-3
CDR3 DNA: TGTGCCAGCAACCCTTTTAGCGGGAGTCGCACAGATACGCAGTATTTT; CDR3 protein: CASNPFSGSRTDTQYF; V gene: TRBV28; D gene: TRBD2; clone size: many; J gene: TRBJ2-3
CDR3 DNA: TGTGCCAGCAGTTTATTTGGACAGACTGAAGCTTTCTTT; CDR3 protein: CASSLFGQTEAFF; V gene: TRBV12-3/TRBV12-4; D gene: .; clone size: many; J gene: TRBJ1-1
CDR3 DNA: TGTGCCAGCAGTTTCCGGCGACAGGCTGGTGGCTACACCTTC; CDR3 protein: CASSFRRQAGGYTF; V gene: TRBV12-3/TRBV12-4; D gene: .; clone size: many; J gene: TRBJ1-2
CDR3 DNA: TGCGCCAGCAGTGCAGGGACAGGGGGCGAGAGCGGCAGATCCTTAGATGAGCAGTTCTTC; CDR3 protein: CASSAGTGGESGRSLDEQFF; V gene: TRBV10-1; D gene: TRBD1; clone size: .; J gene: TRBJ2-1
CDR3 DNA: TGCGCCAGCAGCCTCCGAGTAGTAACCGAGCAGTACTTC; CDR3 protein: CASSLRVVTEQYF; V gene: TRBV4-3; D gene: .; clone size: few; J gene: TRBJ2-7
CDR3 DNA: TGTGCCATCAGTGATCTGGGCCCCCTCTACGAGCAGTACTTC; CDR3 protein: CAISDLGPLYEQYF; V gene: TRBV10-3; D gene: .; clone size: .; J gene: TRBJ2-7
CDR3 DNA: TGTGCCAGCGTCGGAGAGACCCAGTACTTC; CDR3 protein: CASVGETQYF; V gene: TRBV3-1; D gene: .; clone size: many; J gene: TRBJ2-5
CDR3 DNA: TGTGCCAGCAGTTACCAGTGGCGGGAGGCCTCCTACAATGAGCAGTTCTTC; CDR3 protein: CASSYQWREASYNEQFF; V gene: TRBV6-2/TRBV6-3; D gene: TRBD2; clone size: many; J gene: TRBJ2-1
CDR3 DNA: TGTGCCAGCTCATCGGCCACACACAATCAGCCCCAGCATTTT; CDR3 protein: CASSSATHNQPQHF; V gene: TRBV18; D gene: .; clone size: many; J gene: TRBJ1-5
CDR3 DNA: TGCAGCGTTGAAGGACTAGCGGGAGGGGATACGCAGTATTTT; CDR3 protein: CSVEGLAGGDTQYF; V gene: TRBV29-1; D gene: TRBD2; clone size: few; J gene: TRBJ2-3
CDR3 DNA: TGTGCCAGCAGCCCCACGACTAGCTCCTACAATGAGCAGTTCTTC; CDR3 protein: CASSPTTSSYNEQFF; V gene: TRBV11-2; D gene: .; clone size: many; J gene: TRBJ2-1
CDR3 DNA: TGTGCCAGCAGTGTTTCGGACGGGAGGGCCTTAAATGAGCAGTTCTTC; CDR3 protein: CASSVSDGRALNEQFF; V gene: TRBV2; D gene: TRBD2; clone size: many; J gene: TRBJ2-1
CDR3 DNA: TGTGCCAGCAGTTCGGGCCGATGGAGCACAGATACGCAGTATTTT; CDR3 protein: CASSSGRWSTDTQYF; V gene: TRBV12-3/TRBV12-4; D gene: .; clone size: many; J gene: TRBJ2-3
CDR3 DNA: TGTGCCAGCAGCTTAGGATCCAGGGTGGGAGAAAAACTGTTTTTT; CDR3 protein: CASSLGSRVGEKLFF; V gene: TRBV7-6; D gene: .; clone size: many; J gene: TRBJ1-4